This T cell receptor beta chain was identified during a study of blood T cell repertoires in COVID-19. About the study: Spain, Italy and the United States supplied samples that represented acute and convalescent COVID-19. The cDNA or gDNA used as material had been derived from T cells, B-cell-depleted T cells, or PBMCs.

Trimming removed 3 bases from V and 2 bases from J; junction bases left unmatched: 5. Germline-derived CDR1 and CDR2 are SNHLY and FYNNEI. There are 15 residues in the CDR3. Original analysis: Nucleated cell number was recorded as an estimate derived from reference gene primer amplification. Sequencing used immunoSEQ multiplex PCR; TCRdb keeps in-frame clones, though not all of them. From that table come the V and J calls and clone size; the DNA was used to work out D and trimming. This sample carries 140,000 to 150,000 clones, more than 70% of them seen once, and the ten largest clones take 10% to 15%.

The specimen was peripheral blood. The TCR was taken from a man aged 60 to 69 with active or convalescent COVID-19. The rearrangement uses TRBV2 and TRBJ2-7, with 9 positions matching TRBD2. This CDR3 reads CASSDVSGGTYEQYF. The CDR3 DNA reads TGTGCCAGCAGTGATGTGAGCGGGGGGACCTACGAGCAGTACTTC.